The rows below give T cell receptor beta chains drawn from one sample of a study of cytomegalovirus exposure and HLA in healthy donors. The repertoire was sequenced with immunoSEQ multiplex PCR; TCRdb's copy has only in-frame clones and lacks some. The data contain 220,000 or so clones, over 80% of them singletons. Sequencing was carried out using PBMCs. The receptors shown here come from a woman aged 18 to 35 in good health and CMV-seronegative. Both conserved end residues are part of each CDR3. Each record gives: D gene, V gene, J gene, CDR3 protein. A D gene is named only where the DNA matches it firmly.

-,TRBV7-9,TRBJ1-2,CASSGPNDYGYTF
-,TRBV10-3,TRBJ2-5,CAISEFRVGETQYF
TRBD1,TRBV7-2,TRBJ1-1,CASSPRATGANTEAFF
TRBD1,TRBV10-1,TRBJ2-2,CASSGKGQGLNGELFF
-,TRBV6-5,TRBJ1-1,CASSYTEQTEAFF
-,TRBV2,TRBJ1-2,CASSLNPGDGYTF
-,TRBV30,TRBJ1-4,CAWSIPGNLNEKLFF
TRBD2,TRBV7-7,TRBJ2-1,CASSLDSGSDEQFF
TRBD1,TRBV7-9,TRBJ2-7,CASSGTGIHEQYF
-,TRBV6-6,TRBJ1-5,CASSYPGYSNQPQHF